These 26 T cell receptor beta chains share one sample of origin, sequenced in a study of blood T cell repertoires in COVID-19. The repertoire was sequenced with immunoSEQ multiplex PCR; TCRdb's copy has only in-frame clones and lacks some. The sample records 200,000 to 250,000 clones, roughly 83% being singletons. The sequenced sample consisted of PBMCs or T cells enriched from blood (not recorded which). These receptors all stem from a woman between 35 and 50 years old with acute COVID-19.

This chain links TRBV9 with TRBJ2-7; TRBD2 agrees at 12 bases. In germline, CDR1 is SGDLS, CDR2 YYNGEE. The CDR3 has 17 amino acids. The junction had 11 bases not matched to a gene; V was cut back by 2 bases and J by 5 bases. CDR3: CASSVTASGRGENEQYF. DNA for the CDR3: TGTGCCAGCAGCGTCACGGCTAGCGGGAGGGGTGAGAACGAGCAGTACTTC.

This chain uses TRBV4-1 with TRBJ1-5; TRBD1 matches 7 bases. CDR3 length equals 18 residues. Germline-derived CDR1 and CDR2 are MGHRA and YSYEKL. V lost 0 bases, J lost 2 bases, and 10 bases stayed unmatched. The CDR3 sequence: CASSQERTGLGGNQPQHF. CDR3 nucleotides: TGCGCCAGCAGCCAAGAACGGACAGGCCTGGGGGGCAATCAGCCCCAGCATTTT.

J is TRBJ2-7 and V is TRBV11-2; TRBD2 agrees at 8 bases. The CDR3 sequence is 14 residues long. Germline V gives CDR1 SGHAT, CDR2 FQNNGV. V lost 5 bases, J lost 1 base, and 4 bases stayed unmatched. In DNA, the CDR3 is TGTGCCAGCAGCCTTCAGCGGGGGTCCTACGAGCAGTACTTC. It translates to CASSLQRGSYEQYF.

The chain combines TRBV5-1 with TRBJ2-2; the match to TRBD1 covers 8 bases. The CDR3 totals 15 residues. Germline CDR1 is SGHRS and CDR2 is YFSETQ. After removal of 3 bases from V and 6 bases from J, the junction contained 7 bases not matched to a gene. The CDR3 loop is CASSSGQERSGELFF. For the CDR3, the DNA is TGCGCCAGCAGCTCGGGACAGGAGAGGTCCGGGGAGCTGTTTTTT.

Written as DNA, the CDR3 is TGTGCCACCCGGCGAGGACAGACGAACACTGAAGCTTTCTTT. Protein sequence: CATRRGQTNTEAFF. V and J are TRBV15 and TRBJ1-1; possible D gene TRBD1, 6 bases. V was clipped by 8 bases and J by 1 base, with 14 bases between them. Germline V gene sequence: CDR1 LNHNV, CDR2 YYDKDF (reference sequence). This CDR3 spans 14 amino acids.

The CDR3 here is CASSQRQGRDNSPLHF. The CDR3 coding sequence is TGCGCCAGCAGCCAAAGACAGGGTAGGGATAATTCACCCCTCCACTTT. This chain links TRBV4-1 with TRBJ1-6; TRBD1 matches 7 bases. Per the germline V gene, CDR1 is MGHRA and CDR2 is YSYEKL. The CDR3 runs 16 residues. With 2 bases clipped from V and 5 bases from J, the junction kept 6 bases outside the gene matches.

The chain combines TRBV3-1 (or the pseudogene TRBV3-2) with TRBJ2-1; 7 bases align to TRBD2. In germline, CDR1 is LGHDT, CDR2 YNNKEL (reference sequence). J gave up 3 bases and V 1 base, and 3 bases lay outside the gene matches. The CDR3 length is 15 residues. The CDR3 coding sequence is TGTGCCAGCAGCCAAGTCGGGGACTACTACAATGAGCAGTTCTTC. It yields the protein CASSQVGDYYNEQFF.

The chain has TRBV7-9 and TRBJ2-7; D is unclear. The CDR3 is 13 amino acids. Trimming removed 1 base at V and 2 bases at J, with 6 bases between. Germline values: CDR1 SEHNR, CDR2 FQNEAQ (reference sequence). CDR3 sequence reads: CASSLDPAYEQYF. The CDR3 DNA sequence: TGTGCCAGCAGCTTAGACCCGGCCTACGAGCAGTACTTC.

Turning to this clone: Other DNA sequences in this sample translate to the same CDR3. This chain connects TRBV4-1 to TRBJ2-7; 7 nucleotides agree with TRBD1. There are 14 residues in the CDR3. Germline CDR1 and CDR2: MGHRA and YSYEKL. V shed 1 base, J shed 2 bases, and the junction held 2 bases outside the gene matches. The CDR3 loop reads CASSQGQGAYEQYF. CDR3 DNA sequence: TGCGCCAGCAGCCAAGGGCAGGGGGCCTACGAGCAGTACTTC.

This chain links TRBV28 with TRBJ1-3; perhaps TRBD1 as D (5 bases). The CDR3 covers 13 residues. Looked up from germline, CDR1 is MDHEN and CDR2 is SYDVKM. The V end was cut by 6 bases, the J end by 4 bases, with 10 bases between. For the CDR3, the DNA is TGTGCCAGCAGCCCCGGGGGGGGAAACACCATATATTTT. This gives the protein CASSPGGGNTIYF.

The chain couples TRBV27 to TRBJ2-7; the match to TRBD1 covers 10 bases. V was pared by 3 bases and J by 2 bases, with 4 bases of the junction left unmatched. Germline V gene data show CDR1 as MNHEY and CDR2 as SMNVEV (reference sequence). The CDR3 is 15 amino acids. The CDR3 protein is CASSLTGGDPYEQYF. CDR3 coding DNA: TGTGCCAGCAGTTTGACAGGGGGCGATCCCTACGAGCAGTACTTC.

This clone showed up just a few times. The chain employs TRBV4-3 and TRBJ1-6; TRBD1 matches 7 bases. Germline assignment: CDR1 LGHNA and CDR2 YSLEER. The CDR3 contains 16 residues. The junction had 13 bases not matched to a gene; V was cut back by 0 bases and J by 14 bases. CDR3 residues: CASSQEISRIGTALHF. For the CDR3, the DNA is TGCGCCAGCAGCCAAGAGATATCCAGAATCGGGACAGCCCTCCACTTT.

The genes are TRBV5-5 and TRBJ2-7; 9 nucleotides align to TRBD1. Germline lookup yields CDR1 SGHKS and CDR2 YYEKEE (reference sequence). V lost 3 bases, J lost 1 base, and 5 bases stayed unmatched. The CDR3 length is 15 residues. The CDR3: CASSWGQGTSYEQYF. In DNA, the CDR3 is TGTGCCAGCAGCTGGGGACAGGGTACATCCTACGAGCAGTACTTC.

The CDR3 bases are TGTGCCAGTATGACAGGGGGACATAGCAATCAGCCCCAGCATTTT. Its translation: CASMTGGHSNQPQHF. The chain combines TRBV19 with TRBJ1-5, with TRBD1 identical over 9 bases. Germline V gives CDR1 LNHDA, CDR2 SQIVND (reference sequence). The CDR3 has 15 amino acids. Unmatched junction bases numbered 4, after V lost 7 bases and J lost 0 bases.

The rearrangement links TRBV24-1 to TRBJ2-1; a weak D match, TRBD2 (7 bases). Trimming stripped 0 bases from V and 2 bases from J, with 10 bases between. The CDR3 consists of 16 residues. Germline assignment: CDR1 KGHDR and CDR2 SFDVKD. The CDR3: CATSDLGGGTYNEQFF. CDR3 in DNA: TGTGCCACCAGTGATTTGGGCGGGGGCACCTACAATGAGCAGTTCTTC.

This chain connects TRBV4-2 to TRBJ2-5; tentative D call: TRBD1 (5 bases). Trimming cost V 4 bases and J 5 bases, with 17 bases left between them. The CDR3 is made up of 15 amino acids. CDR1 and CDR2 from the germline V gene are LGHNA and YNFKEQ. In DNA form, the CDR3 reads TGTGCCAGCAGCCCTAGACAGTCTATGACGGAGACCCAGTACTTC. Translated: CASSPRQSMTETQYF.

This clone was counted once. V and J are TRBV6-5 and TRBJ2-7, with 9 bases lining up with TRBD2. J gave up 0 bases and V 6 bases, and 6 bases lay outside the gene matches. The CDR3 is 15 amino acids. CDR1 is MNHEY, CDR2 SVGAGI, per germline. DNA of the CDR3: TGTGCCAGCAGCTTTAGCGGGGGAAGCTCCTACGAGCAGTACTTC. This gives the protein CASSFSGGSSYEQYF.

This chain connects TRBV9 to TRBJ2-2, with D possibly being TRBD1 (7 bases). The CDR3 totals 15 residues. Per germline, CDR1 SGDLS and CDR2 YYNGEE. V lost 3 bases and J lost 1, with 10 bases in between. The CDR3 bases are TGTGCCAGCAGCGACCAGGGGGGGAACACCGGGGAGCTGTTTTTT. This gives the protein CASSDQGGNTGELFF.

The chain joins TRBV10-3 to TRBJ2-1; D is perhaps TRBD2 (5 bases). Germline V lookup: CDR1 ENHRY, CDR2 SYGVKD. The CDR3 covers 14 residues. V was shortened by 4 bases and J by 9 bases, with 16 bases between the two germline ends. The CDR3 sequence is CAISGSSGYGEQFF. CDR3 bases: TGTGCCATCAGTGGTAGCTCGGGATATGGTGAGCAGTTCTTC.

The chain uses TRBV5-1 and TRBJ2-2; TRBD1 matches 7 bases. CDR1 and CDR2 from the germline V gene are SGHRS and YFSETQ. V lost 1 base, J lost 1 base, and 4 bases stayed unmatched. The CDR3 contains 16 residues. This CDR3 reads CASSLWGQMNTGELFF. DNA of the CDR3: TGCGCCAGCAGCTTGTGGGGACAGATGAACACCGGGGAGCTGTTTTTT.

The rearrangement links TRBV15 to TRBJ1-5; tentatively, D is TRBD1 (6 bases). V lost 0 bases and J 3 bases, leaving 15 bases between the germline ends. The CDR3 runs 17 residues. Per germline, CDR1 LNHNV and CDR2 YYDKDF (reference sequence). The CDR3 reads CATSRDSRTVPNQPQHF. CDR3 coding DNA: TGTGCCACCAGCAGAGATAGCCGGACAGTTCCCAATCAGCCCCAGCATTTT.

CDR3 amino acids: CASSGGIPADTQYF. The DNA of the CDR3 is TGTGCCAGCAGCGGCGGGATACCGGCAGATACGCAGTATTTT. The rearrangement joins TRBV9 to TRBJ2-3, with D possibly being TRBD2 (6 bases). Trimming took 3 bases from V and 4 from J, leaving 12 bases between them. The V gene's germline CDR1 is SGDLS and CDR2 YYNGEE. CDR3 length equals 14 residues.

The chain recombines TRBV4-3 with TRBJ1-6, with unresolved D. V dropped 1 base and J dropped 7 bases, with 8 bases sitting between them. CDR1 is LGHNA, CDR2 YSLEER, per germline. This CDR3 is 14 amino acids long. The CDR3 DNA is TGCGCCAGCAGCCAAGTGAGGTCAAATTCACCCCTCCACTTT. This sequence encodes CASSQVRSNSPLHF.

V and J are TRBV19 and TRBJ1-1, with D possibly being TRBD1 (6 bases). The CDR3 consists of 14 residues. Germline V gene data show CDR1 as LNHDA and CDR2 as SQIVND (reference sequence). Trimming removed 5 bases from V and 5 bases from J, with 15 bases in between. This CDR3 is CASSFTAGETEAFF. The CDR3 DNA sequence: TGTGCCAGTAGTTTCACGGCAGGGGAGACTGAAGCTTTCTTT.

V usage is TRBV5-5 and J usage is TRBJ2-1, with 11 bases identical to TRBD1. The V segment lost 4 bases and the J segment 7 bases; nucleotides outside the gene matches: 13. Germline V lookup: CDR1 SGHKS, CDR2 YYEKEE (reference sequence). The CDR3 is 17 residues long. The CDR3 DNA is TGTGCCAGCAGCCGTCCCGGGACAGGGGGAGGGAAAAATGAGCAGTTCTTC. It translates to CASSRPGTGGGKNEQFF.

This clone was seen only once. V and J are TRBV5-5 and TRBJ2-2, with 8 positions matching TRBD1. Looked up from germline, CDR1 is SGHKS and CDR2 is YYEKEE (reference sequence). CDR3 length: 15 amino acids. The junction had 1 base not matched to a gene; V was cut back by 1 base and J by 2 bases. CDR3 nucleotides: TGTGCCAGCAGCTTGCAGGGGGCAAACACCGGGGAGCTGTTTTTT. Encoded protein: CASSLQGANTGELFF.